The source of this T cell receptor (beta chain) is a study of T-cell reconstitution after alpha-beta-depleted transplantation in children listed by TCRdb under 2016. About the full investigation: The study quantitatively tracked T-cell immune reconstitution after TCRalphabeta/CD19-depleted allogeneic hematopoietic cell transplantation in children using TCR repertoire profiling. What the work shows at the level of the full study, not this receptor alone: About two months after transplant, the apparently early recovery of alphabetaT-cell counts reportedly depended on just several hundred clones that had expanded rapidly and came from non-depleted graft cells. The high TCRbeta diversity at day 60 in some patients was ascribed to recipient T cells and intrathymic progenitors that had survived conditioning. Hyperexpanded clone frequencies declined over subsequent months; after one year, T-cell counts and TCRbeta diversity were mostly attributed to newly produced T cells.

Sequences SQVTM (CDR1) and ANQGSEA (CDR2) are obtained from the germline V gene. The CDR3 numbers 12 residues from cysteine through phenylalanine. The kept DNA is CDR3 alone, 36 bases in frame from the first base. Germline trimming amounts to 7 bases on V and 4 bases on J, with 5 as the count of junction bases outside the gene matches. Library prep was done by PCR. The data were produced on an Illumina HiSeq 2500. TCR library preparation used molecular barcoding, with unique molecular identifiers applied to normalize quantification of the TCRbeta repertoire. Through fastp at Q25 and MiXCR, TCRdb rebuilt clones from the public reads, retaining in-frame beta chains. Here each entry gathers all rows of one CDR3 protein and keeps the most common genes and DNA. Here the sample has approximately 210,000 distinct CDR3 sequences; around a sixth occur a single time. The ten largest clones represent 43% of the sample.

The sample's treatment or condition label is to be understood as: allogeneic hematopoietic cell transplantation with graft depleted of TCRalphabeta T cells and CD19 B cells. The transplant recipients were children given TCRalphabeta/CD19-depleted allogeneic hematopoietic cell grafts. The table lists this clonotype with a few counts. Its specific antigen is unknown. No base-level quality is on record; no much larger clone is a single base apart. The clonotype comes from a male patient between 2 and 15 years old who had a stem cell transplant for acute lymphoblastic leukemia, so the T cells may come from the graft donor. The V gene is TRBV29-1 and the J gene is TRBJ2-5, and TRBD1 aligns with 8 junction nucleotides. The sample was PBMCs, mostly from graft donor cells, taken 360 days after TCRalphabeta/CD19-depleted stem cell transplant. The nucleotide sequence reads TGCAGCGGGCTACAGGGGGGAGAGACCCAGTACTTC. It specifies CSGLQGGETQYF. Reference TRBV29-1 and TRBJ2-5 genes cover what lies past the CDR3, so the full variable domain is SAVISQKPSRDICQRGTSLTIQCQVDSQVTMMFWYRQQPGQSLTLIATANQGSEATYESGFVIDKFPISRPNLTFSTLTVSNMSPEDSSIYLCSGLQGGETQYFGPGTRLLVL.